The next 25 T cell receptor beta chains were all read from a single sample in a study of glioma-infiltrating T cells. Using RNA template, CDR3s of TCR alpha and beta were amplified with iRepertoire arm-PCR. TCRdb re-derived calls from the multiplex PCR reads in MiXCR, one entry per CDR3 protein. This sample has around 190,000 distinct CDR3 sequences, with around 40% found just once. The sequencing input was glioma tissue, nonneoplastic brain tissue, or PBMCs (not recorded which). All receptors derive from a human donor with low-grade glioma or glioblastoma, undergoing nonglioma brain surgery, or in good health (not recorded which).

This clonotype was counted between two and nine times. This sequence joins TRBV5-1 and TRBJ2-7; no firm D call. CDR1 and CDR2 from the germline V gene are SGHRS and YFSETQ. The CDR3 has 14 amino acids. With 0 bases removed from V and 6 bases from J, the gap between germline ends came to 13 bases. In DNA, the CDR3 is TGCGCCAGCAGCTTGGCCGGTAGGGCTGTCGAGCAGTACTTC. Its protein product is CASSLAGRAVEQYF.

The gene calls are TRBV3-1 and TRBJ2-7; D could derive from TRBD1 or TRBD2 (5 bases each). The CDR3 has 14 residues. Germline V lookup: CDR1 LGHDT, CDR2 YNNKEL (reference sequence). The germline V and J ends were trimmed by 4 bases and 0 bases, with 10 bases remaining between them. The CDR3 reads CASSPGPGSYEQYF. In DNA, the CDR3 is TGTGCCAGCAGCCCGGGACCGGGCTCCTACGAGCAGTACTTC.

CDR3 sequence: CASSAGNREKLFF. In DNA, the CDR3 is TGTGCCAGCAGCGCAGGGAATCGGGAAAAACTGTTTTTT. The V call is TRBV9, the J call TRBJ1-4, with a possible D match to TRBD1 (5 bases). V was pared by 3 bases and J by 8 bases, with 11 bases between. Germline loops: CDR1 SGDLS, CDR2 YYNGEE. This CDR3 is 13 amino acids long.

This clonotype was picked up many times. The rearrangement uses TRBV6-1 and TRBJ1-5; the D is unclear. Germline assignment: CDR1 MNHNS and CDR2 SASEGT. This CDR3 has 12 amino acids. The V and J ends lost 3 bases and 8 bases respectively, with 8 bases between them. CDR3 in amino acids: CASSDGRKPQHF. CDR3 nucleotide sequence: TGTGCCAGCAGTGACGGGAGAAAGCCCCAGCATTTT.

As to this clonotype: Given a much more abundant clone one base away, this may be a read error. The chain joins TRBV27 to TRBJ2-7; tentatively, D is TRBD2 (5 bases). This CDR3 is 13 amino acids long. Germline V gene sequence: CDR1 MNHEY, CDR2 SMNVEV (reference sequence). With 5 bases removed from V and 3 bases from J, the gap between germline ends came to 11 bases. The CDR3 sequence is CASSIRTGYEQYF. Here the CDR3 DNA reads TGTGCCAGCAGTATAAGGACTGGCTACGAGCAGTACTTC.

About this clonotype itself: Without the conserved terminal phenylalanine or tryptophan, this CDR3 likely stems from a read error. The DNA is left out, because the CDR3 cannot be placed on it with certainty; the CDR3 is given as TCRdb lists it. The V and J genes are TRBV6-5 and TRBJ2-6; the table's D call TRBD1 went unverified against the DNA. Germline V gene data show CDR1 as MNHEY and CDR2 as SVGAGI. The CDR3 length equals 15 residues, ends included. The CDR3 here is CASSPGRSGANVLSL.

This clonotype was counted at least ten times. The chain recombines TRBV7-9 with TRBJ1-1; D is uncertain. This CDR3 spans 13 amino acids. V lost 5 bases and J lost 2, with 9 bases in between. Germline V gene lookup returns CDR1 SEHNR and CDR2 FQNEAQ (reference sequence). Here the CDR3 DNA reads TGTGCCAGCAGCCCGCCGGCTAACACTGAAGCTTTCTTT. Encoded protein: CASSPPANTEAFF.

The V call is TRBV5-1, the J call TRBJ1-1; D is possibly TRBD1 (6 bases). Trimming removed 3 bases at V and 4 bases at J, with 10 bases between. The CDR3 spans 13 residues. Germline V CDR1 and CDR2: SGHRS, YFSETQ. CDR3 residues: CASSSGASTEAFF. CDR3 nucleotide sequence: TGCGCCAGCAGCTCAGGGGCCAGCACTGAAGCTTTCTTT.

This clonotype was seen once. J is TRBJ2-4 and V is TRBV12-3 or TRBV12-4; tentative D call: TRBD1 (6 bases). The V end lost 6 bases, the J end lost 5 bases, and 14 bases lay between the germline ends. This CDR3 spans 14 amino acids. CDR3 region: CASSYQTGQNIQYF. CDR3 nucleotides: TGTGCCAGCAGCTATCAGACAGGCCAAAACATTCAGTACTTC.

This clonotype was observed at least ten times. The chain employs TRBV20-1 and TRBJ2-7; a possible D gene is TRBD2 (7 bases). This CDR3 is 14 amino acids long. CDR1 and CDR2 from the germline V gene are DFQATT and SNEGSKA (reference sequence). Trimming shortened V by 1 base and J by 7 bases, and 17 bases separated the two germline ends. In DNA form, the CDR3 reads TGCAGTGCTAGAGGTCGCCGGGGGGCAGGGGAGCAGTACTTC. Translated, it gives CSARGRRGAGEQYF.

Many counts were recorded for this clonotype. This chain connects TRBV20-1 to TRBJ2-7; TRBD1 is a possible D gene (6 bases). Germline lookup yields CDR1 DFQATT and CDR2 SNEGSKA (reference sequence). V lost 2 bases, J lost 5 bases, and 13 bases lay in between. The CDR3 covers 13 residues. CDR3: CSARPPGVHEQYF. Here the CDR3 DNA reads TGCAGTGCTAGACCCCCAGGGGTCCACGAGCAGTACTTC.

The chain is built from TRBV20-1 and TRBJ2-6, with a weak D call TRBD1 (5 bases). CDR1 and CDR2 (germline): DFQATT, SNEGSKA (reference sequence). Trimming left V 3 bases short and J 0 bases short, with 15 bases between. The CDR3 contains 17 residues. CDR3 in DNA: TGCAGTGCTAGGAAAGGGGTGACGACCTCTGGGGCCAACGTCCTGACTTTC. It yields the protein CSARKGVTTSGANVLTF.

The V gene is TRBV9, the J gene TRBJ2-5; D unclear. V was clipped by 3 bases and J by 4 bases, with 10 bases between them. This CDR3 is 13 amino acids long. CDR1 is SGDLS, CDR2 YYNGEE, per germline. CDR3 sequence reads: CASSAPPLETQYF. CDR3 nucleotide sequence: TGTGCCAGCAGCGCGCCCCCCCTAGAGACCCAGTACTTC.

This chain joins TRBV29-1 and TRBJ2-4; 10 positions match TRBD1. V was clipped by 1 base and J by 7 bases; unmatched bases: 1. CDR1 is SQVTM and CDR2 is ANQGSEA in the germline V gene. CDR3 length: 13 amino acids. The CDR3 loop is CSVEGQGANIQYF. The CDR3 DNA reads as TGCAGCGTTGAAGGACAGGGGGCTAACATTCAGTACTTC.

Many counts were recorded for this clonotype. This chain uses TRBV7-9 with TRBJ2-5; D call uncertain. The CDR3 has 16 residues. Looked up from germline, CDR1 is SEHNR and CDR2 is FQNEAQ (reference sequence). Trimming pared 2 bases from V and 4 bases from J, leaving 17 bases between. CDR3 in amino acids: CASSLPYSVERETQYF. The DNA of the CDR3 is TGTGCCAGCAGCTTACCTTATTCCGTGGAAAGAGAGACCCAGTACTTC.

As to this clonotype: A read error may be the cause here, since a much bigger clone is one base away. V usage is TRBV20-1 and J usage is TRBJ2-7; D unresolved. V lost 0 bases and J lost 2, with 8 bases in between. The V gene's germline CDR1 is DFQATT and CDR2 SNEGSKA (reference sequence). There are 13 residues in the CDR3. The CDR3 protein is CSARDYLTYEQYF. The DNA for the CDR3 is TGCAGTGCTAGAGACTATCTAACCTACGAGCAGTACTTC.

A few counts support this clonotype. The V gene is TRBV12-3 or TRBV12-4, the J gene TRBJ2-5; 8 bases map to TRBD2. The CDR3 has 16 amino acids. Unmatched junction bases numbered 10, after V lost 3 bases and J lost 4 bases. The CDR3 reads CASSLSGRREPETQYF. CDR3 DNA: TGTGCCAGCAGTTTGAGCGGGAGAAGAGAACCAGAGACCCAGTACTTC.

This clonotype has a count of ten or more. The chain employs TRBV24-1 and TRBJ1-1; D uncertain. CDR3 length: 13 residues. V was cut by 10 bases and J by 3 bases, with 14 bases left in between. In germline, CDR1 is KGHDR, CDR2 SFDVKD. CDR3 protein: CATRPAGDTEAFF. In nucleotides, the CDR3 is TGTGCCACTCGACCCGCCGGGGACACTGAAGCTTTCTTT.

Only a few counts were recorded for this clonotype. The chain links TRBV9 to TRBJ2-1; D gene uncertain. Germline lookup yields CDR1 SGDLS and CDR2 YYNGEE. This CDR3 comprises 12 residues. Between the trimmed V and J ends, which lost 0 bases and 9 bases, there was a span of 7 bases. The CDR3 coding sequence is TGTGCCAGCAGCGTAGAAACAAGTGAGCAGTTCTTC. It codes for CASSVETSEQFF.

This chain joins TRBV28 and TRBJ2-5, with D tentatively TRBD2 (5 bases). V was pared by 6 bases and J by 3 bases, with 11 bases between. This CDR3 comprises 13 residues. Germline-derived CDR1 and CDR2 are MDHEN and SYDVKM. The CDR3 loop reads CASREAEKETQYF. The CDR3 DNA follows: TGTGCCAGCAGGGAAGCGGAAAAAGAGACCCAGTACTTC.

Ten or more counts support this clonotype. V and J are TRBV7-6 and TRBJ2-2; TRBD1 might be the D (7 bases). Per germline, CDR1 SGHVS and CDR2 FNYEAQ. The CDR3 loop spans 15 amino acids. The germline V and J ends were trimmed by 2 bases and 4 bases, with 11 bases remaining between them. CDR3 protein: CASSLRQGGTGELFF. CDR3 bases: TGTGCCAGCAGCTTACGACAGGGAGGCACCGGGGAGCTGTTTTTT.

This clonotype showed up many times. As DNA, the CDR3 is TGTGCCAGCAGTGAAGAAGTAGGACTAGTCGTCTATTTT. This encodes CASSEEVGLVVYF. V is TRBV6-1 and J is TRBJ2-3, with 7 bases lining up with TRBD2. The CDR3 consists of 13 residues. Unmatched junction bases numbered 10, after V lost 1 base and J lost 15 bases. The germline V gene has CDR1 MNHNS and CDR2 SASEGT.

V usage is TRBV19 and J usage is TRBJ2-1; D not resolved. The CDR3 spans 14 residues. Germline V gene data show CDR1 as LNHDA and CDR2 as SQIVND (reference sequence). V was shortened by 2 bases and J by 4 bases, with 9 bases between the two germline ends. This CDR3 is CASSISPEYNEQFF. CDR3 coding DNA: TGTGCCAGTAGTATAAGCCCGGAGTACAATGAGCAGTTCTTC.

Regarding this clonotype: A much bigger clone sits one base away, suggesting this may be a read error. The chain combines TRBV19 with TRBJ1-5; possible D gene TRBD1, 5 bases. Germline CDR1 and CDR2: LNHDA and SQIVND (reference sequence). The CDR3 has 14 amino acids. The CDR3 DNA is TGTGCCACTCATTCGGGACTGCCTAATCAGCGCCAGCATTTT. This translates into CATHSGLPNQRQHF.

Concerning this clonotype itself: A much larger clonotype is one base distant, so this may be a read error. The chain employs TRBV20-1 and TRBJ1-1; D unresolved. There are 11 residues in the CDR3. V lost 8 bases and J 6 bases, leaving 13 bases between the germline ends. Looked up from germline, CDR1 is DFQATT and CDR2 is SNEGSKA (reference sequence). DNA of the CDR3: TGCAGTACCTCGGGCGGGGCTGAAGCTTTCTTT. Translated, it gives CSTSGGAEAFF.